This TCR beta chain was recorded in a study of blood T cell repertoires in COVID-19. TCRdb's table, derived via immunoSEQ multiplex PCR, lists solely in-frame clones and lacks some. The sample lists 310,000 or so clones; about 87% were seen once. The V end was cut by 4 bases, the J end by 0 bases, with 11 bases between. Germline V lookup: CDR1 SGHRS, CDR2 YFSETQ. The CDR3 contains 15 residues. Input material: peripheral blood. The chain uses TRBV5-1 and TRBJ2-1; D is possibly TRBD2 (5 bases). The sequence was collected from a man in his sixties or seventies with acute or convalescent COVID-19. This CDR3 reads CASSPEASSYNEQFF. The CDR3 nucleotides are TGCGCCAGCAGCCCGGAGGCGAGCTCCTACAATGAGCAGTTCTTC.